These 27 T cell receptor beta chains were sequenced from one sample in a study of T cell changes during pregnancy in multiple sclerosis. Libraries were prepared by immunoSEQ multiplex PCR; TCRdb keeps only in-frame clonotypes and omits some of them. The sample holds some 36,000 clones, about nine tenths seen once. Here the sequenced sample was peripheral blood, taken in the second trimester of pregnancy. The receptors shown here come from a female donor in good health, enrolled as a control in a pregnancy study.

This clone has more than one count but fewer than ten. The chain links TRBV4-2 to TRBJ2-1; 11 bases are a match to TRBD2. CDR1 and CDR2 from the germline V gene are LGHNA and YNFKEQ. CDR3 size: 15 residues. Trimming cost V 3 bases and J 9 bases; bases outside gene matches: 7. The CDR3 spells CASSQQLAGGIEQFF. The CDR3 nucleotides read TGTGCCAGCAGCCAGCAGTTAGCGGGGGGGATTGAGCAGTTCTTC.

The gene calls are TRBV6-4 and TRBJ1-2, with 9 nucleotides matching TRBD1. CDR1 and CDR2 (germline): MRHNA, SNTAGT. The CDR3 is made up of 15 amino acids. With V trimmed by 8 bases and J by 5 bases, 12 bases remained unmatched. The CDR3 coding sequence is TGTGCCAGCTCAAAAGGGGGACAGGGTTCTTATGGCTACACCTTC. Its translation is CASSKGGQGSYGYTF.

The genes are TRBV21-1 and TRBJ2-6; TRBD2, the D gene given by the table, was not confirmed from the DNA. TRBV21-1 is assigned pseudogene status. This CDR3 is built from 16 residues. For the CDR3, the DNA is TGTGCCAGCAGCAGGAGACGGGTCTCTGGGGCCAACGTCCTGACTTTC. This sequence encodes CASSRRRVSGANVLTF.

This rearrangement joins TRBV19 to TRBJ2-7; 9 bases align to TRBD1. This CDR3 contains 16 residues. The V gene end was trimmed by 1 base and the J gene end by 2 bases; junction bases not matched to a gene: 6. Per germline, CDR1 LNHDA and CDR2 SQIVND (reference sequence). The CDR3 DNA reads as TGTGCCAGTAGTATAGGGCACGGGACAGGGACCTACGAGCAGTACTTC. This sequence encodes CASSIGHGTGTYEQYF.

The V and J genes are TRBV5-4 and TRBJ2-5, with 7 bases lining up with TRBD2. CDR3 size: 16 residues. Germline V gene data show CDR1 as SGHNT and CDR2 as YYREEE (reference sequence). Trimming cost V 0 bases and J 3 bases; bases outside gene matches: 8. The CDR3 loop reads CASSLVSLGGEETQYF. The CDR3 nucleotides read TGTGCCAGCAGCTTGGTATCGTTGGGGGGGGAAGAGACCCAGTACTTC.

The gene calls are TRBV9 and TRBJ2-2; D remains unclear. The V gene lost 0 bases and the J gene lost 5 bases, with 5 bases spanning the gap. The CDR3 length is 13 residues. Germline V lookup: CDR1 SGDLS, CDR2 YYNGEE. The CDR3 coding sequence is TGTGCCAGCAGCGTAGACGGGACCGGGGAGCTGTTTTTT. It translates to CASSVDGTGELFF.

V gene TRBV27 combines with J gene TRBJ1-2; possible D gene TRBD1, 5 bases. Looked up from germline, CDR1 is MNHEY and CDR2 is SMNVEV (reference sequence). The CDR3 totals 13 residues. V lost 2 bases and J lost 3, with 7 bases in between. The CDR3 nucleotides read TGTGCCAGCAGTTTACGACAGCACTATGGCTACACCTTC. It translates to CASSLRQHYGYTF.

The chain couples TRBV15 to TRBJ2-1; TRBD2 aligns across 11 bases. Germline V gene data show CDR1 as LNHNV and CDR2 as YYDKDF (reference sequence). J gave up 3 bases and V 0 bases, and 4 bases lay outside the gene matches. CDR3 size: 17 residues. CDR3 amino acids: CATSRDRSGRDYNEQFF. The CDR3 DNA reads TGTGCCACCAGCAGAGATCGTAGCGGGAGGGACTACAATGAGCAGTTCTTC. Combining the CDR3 with reference TRBV15 and TRBJ2-1 gives the whole variable domain DAMVIQNPRYQVTQFGKPVTLSCSQTLNHNVMYWYQQKSSQAPKLLFHYYDKDFNNEADTPDNFQSRRPNTSFCFLDIRSPGLGDTAMYLCATSRDRSGRDYNEQFFGPGTRLTVL.

The rearrangement links TRBV19 to TRBJ1-1; no clear D. The V end was cut by 5 bases, the J end by 0 bases, with 7 bases between. The CDR3 length is 13 residues. The germline CDR1 and CDR2 sequences are LNHDA and SQIVND (reference sequence). The CDR3 region has the DNA TGTGCCAGTAGTCCCCTAATGAACACTGAAGCTTTCTTT. Translation: CASSPLMNTEAFF.

The chain combines TRBV28 with TRBJ2-3, with TRBD2 identical over 9 bases. The V segment lost 3 bases and the J segment 3 bases; nucleotides outside the gene matches: 1. This CDR3 contains 14 residues. Looked up from germline, CDR1 is MDHEN and CDR2 is SYDVKM. The chain's CDR3 is CASSFLAGTDTQYF. CDR3 DNA sequence: TGTGCCAGCAGTTTCCTAGCGGGGACAGATACGCAGTATTTT.

The chain has TRBV5-1 and TRBJ2-7, with 7 bases matching TRBD2. V was clipped by 3 bases and J by 8 bases; unmatched bases: 11. The germline CDR1 and CDR2 sequences are SGHRS and YFSETQ. The CDR3 loop spans 14 amino acids. For the CDR3, the DNA is TGCGCCAGCAGCTCAGGACTAGGTCCCGTGCAGCAGTACTTC. Translating it yields CASSSGLGPVQQYF.

The V call is TRBV5-1, the J call TRBJ1-1, with D possibly matching TRBD1 (6 bases). Trimming left V 3 bases short and J 1 base short, with 13 bases between. Germline values: CDR1 SGHRS, CDR2 YFSETQ. The CDR3 sequence is 15 residues long. CDR3 amino acids: CASSSGTLSNTEAFF. The CDR3 nucleotides are TGCGCCAGCAGCTCCGGGACACTCTCGAACACTGAAGCTTTCTTT.

CDR3 residues: CASGLVVRTGTSYEQYF. The CDR3 coding sequence is TGTGCTAGTGGTTTGGTAGTGAGGACCGGGACTAGCTACGAGCAGTACTTC. V gene TRBV12-5 combines with J gene TRBJ2-7; 8 bases fit TRBD2. The junction had 10 bases not matched to a gene; V was cut back by 0 bases and J by 3 bases. The CDR3 consists of 17 residues. CDR1 and CDR2 (germline): LGHNT, FRNRAP.

The rearrangement joins TRBV5-1 to TRBJ2-3; TRBD2 might be the D (5 bases). The germline V gene has CDR1 SGHRS and CDR2 YFSETQ. Trimming stripped 2 bases from V and 0 bases from J, with 13 bases between. The CDR3 sequence is 16 residues long. The CDR3 nucleotides are TGCGCCAGCAGCTTTGGACTCCCGGCAAGCACAGATACGCAGTATTTT. Translated, it gives CASSFGLPASTDTQYF.

The count of this clone is one. The rearrangement uses TRBV28 and TRBJ2-5; 9 positions agree with TRBD1. The germline CDR1 and CDR2 sequences are MDHEN and SYDVKM. The CDR3 sequence is 15 residues long. The junction had 3 bases not matched to a gene; V was cut back by 2 bases and J by 2 bases. The CDR3 sequence: CASSLSGTGQETQYF. The CDR3 DNA reads as TGTGCCAGCAGTTTAAGCGGGACAGGGCAAGAGACCCAGTACTTC.

The chain joins TRBV19 to TRBJ1-5, with D uncertain. V lost 5 bases to trimming and J lost 2 bases, with 22 bases between them. Germline V gives CDR1 LNHDA, CDR2 SQIVND (reference sequence). This CDR3 contains 18 residues. CDR3 region: CASSPLEWAVGGNQPQHF. The CDR3 bases are TGTGCCAGTAGTCCTCTGGAGTGGGCCGTGGGAGGCAATCAGCCCCAGCATTTT.

The chain recombines TRBV11-3 with TRBJ1-1, with 11 positions matching TRBD1. The CDR3 contains 16 residues. The ends lost 5 bases at V and 5 bases at J; junction bases unmatched: 10. CDR1 and CDR2 (germline): SGHNT, YENEEA. CDR3 nucleotides: TGTGCCAGCAGCCCAGGACAGGGGGCTAGAGGAACTGAAGCTTTCTTT. Translation gives CASSPGQGARGTEAFF.

J is TRBJ2-3 and V is TRBV27, with no clear D. In germline, CDR1 is MNHEY, CDR2 SMNVEV (reference sequence). Trimming cost V 2 bases and J 0 bases, with 9 bases left between them. The CDR3 covers 15 residues. CDR3 nucleotide sequence: TGTGCCAGCAGTTTAGTACGAGGCAGCACAGATACGCAGTATTTT. This gives the protein CASSLVRGSTDTQYF.

The V and J genes are TRBV7-2 and TRBJ2-3; a weak D match, TRBD2 (7 bases). V gave up 5 bases and J gave up 4 bases, with 13 bases separating them. CDR1 is SGHTA, CDR2 FQGNSA, per germline. The CDR3 length is 14 residues. The CDR3 spells CASSGGGGPDTQYF. CDR3 coding DNA: TGTGCCAGCAGCGGGGGCGGGGGACCAGATACGCAGTATTTT.

The gene calls are TRBV30 and TRBJ1-2; the D is unclear. The CDR3 loop spans 11 amino acids. Germline CDR1 reads GTSNPN; CDR2 reads SVGIG (reference sequence). Trimming took 0 bases from V and 6 from J, leaving 5 bases between them. CDR3 DNA sequence: TGTGCCTGGAGTGTTAGTGATGGCTACACCTTC. Translating gives CAWSVSDGYTF.

The chain has TRBV7-2 and TRBJ2-1; TRBD2 aligns across 9 bases. Germline CDR1 is SGHTA and CDR2 is FQGNSA. The CDR3 sequence is 16 residues long. With 2 bases clipped from V and 8 bases from J, the junction kept 10 bases outside the gene matches. Written as DNA, the CDR3 is TGTGCCAGCAGCTTAAAAGCTAGCGGGATTAGGGATGAGCAGTTCTTC. It encodes CASSLKASGIRDEQFF.

The rearrangement uses TRBV27 and TRBJ1-5; TRBD1 matches at 9 bases. The CDR3 covers 14 residues. Germline CDR1 is MNHEY and CDR2 is SMNVEV (reference sequence). J lost 5 bases, V lost 5 bases, and 4 bases had no gene match. The CDR3 reads CASSPRDRDQPQHF. The CDR3 DNA reads TGTGCCAGCAGTCCCCGGGACAGGGATCAGCCCCAGCATTTT.

CDR3 nucleotides: TGCAGTGCCCCGTTGCAAGAGACCCAGTACTTC. Translation gives CSAPLQETQYF. This sequence joins TRBV20-1 and TRBJ2-5; D uncertain. Germline V CDR1 and CDR2: DFQATT, SNEGSKA (reference sequence). V dropped 6 bases and J dropped 2 bases, with 7 bases sitting between them. This CDR3 is built from 11 residues.

This chain uses TRBV12-5 with TRBJ2-7; 7 nucleotides agree with TRBD2. The CDR3 runs 12 residues. Germline V CDR1 and CDR2: LGHNT, FRNRAP. Losses at the gene ends were 7 bases for V and 2 bases for J; bases not matched to a gene: 2. As DNA, the CDR3 is TGTGCTAGTGCCAGCGGGACCTACGAGCAGTACTTC. Translated: CASASGTYEQYF.

The gene calls are TRBV19 and TRBJ1-5; 7 bases match TRBD1. The CDR3 length is 13 residues. The J segment lost 6 bases and the V segment lost 8 bases, leaving 7 bases of the junction unmatched. Germline V gene sequence: CDR1 LNHDA, CDR2 SQIVND (reference sequence). This CDR3 is CASSQDRSQPQHF. DNA of the CDR3: TGTGCCAGTTCTCAGGACAGGAGTCAGCCCCAGCATTTT.

The chain combines TRBV6-1 with TRBJ1-5, with 10 bases matching TRBD1. Germline V gene sequence: CDR1 MNHNS, CDR2 SASEGT. The CDR3 runs 14 residues. The J segment lost 6 bases and the V segment lost 5 bases, leaving 4 bases of the junction unmatched. CDR3 loop: CASSRTGGGQPQHF. The CDR3 coding sequence is TGTGCCAGCAGTAGGACAGGGGGGGGTCAGCCCCAGCATTTT.

This clone was observed a few times. The chain combines TRBV6-4 with TRBJ2-3, with 13 bases lining up with TRBD2. This CDR3 spans 16 amino acids. The germline CDR1 and CDR2 sequences are MRHNA and SNTAGT. After removal of 2 bases from V and 4 bases from J, the junction contained 3 bases not matched to a gene. The CDR3 sequence is CASSDGLAGEADTQYF. The CDR3 region has the DNA TGTGCCAGCAGTGACGGACTAGCGGGGGAAGCAGATACGCAGTATTTT.